Listed here is a single T cell receptor beta chain. Germline CDR1 and CDR2: MGHRA and YSYEKL. The CDR3 length is 9 residues. Trimming shortened V by 11 bases and J by 9 bases, and 8 bases separated the two germline ends. TCRdb processed the PCR reads anew with MiXCR; each CDR3 protein has one entry. This table holds approximately 7,100 distinct CDR3 sequences, roughly 30% found once. The data originate from a study of immune characterization of retroperitoneal liposarcoma. The gene calls are TRBV4-1 and TRBJ2-1; unclear D gene. The sequence derives from a male donor with retroperitoneal liposarcoma. Material for sequencing was blood. The CDR3 protein is CAGSPEQFF. The CDR3 DNA reads as TGCGCCGGCTCCCCTGAGCAGTTCTTC.